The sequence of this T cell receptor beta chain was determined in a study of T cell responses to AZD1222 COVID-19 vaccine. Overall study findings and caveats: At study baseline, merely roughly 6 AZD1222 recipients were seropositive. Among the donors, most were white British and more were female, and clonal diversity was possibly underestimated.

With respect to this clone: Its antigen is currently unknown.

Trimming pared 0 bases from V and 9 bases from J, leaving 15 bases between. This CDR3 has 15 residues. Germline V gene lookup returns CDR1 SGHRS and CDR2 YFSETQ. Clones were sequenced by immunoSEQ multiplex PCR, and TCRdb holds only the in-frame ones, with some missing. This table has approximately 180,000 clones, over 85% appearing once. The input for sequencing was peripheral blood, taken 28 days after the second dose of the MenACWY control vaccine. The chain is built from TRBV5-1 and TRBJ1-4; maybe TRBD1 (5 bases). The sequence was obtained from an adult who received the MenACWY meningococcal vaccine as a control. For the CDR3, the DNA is TGCGCCAGCAGCTTGGGTGGGACCAGCTCCCAAAAACTGTTTTTT. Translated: CASSLGGTSSQKLFF.